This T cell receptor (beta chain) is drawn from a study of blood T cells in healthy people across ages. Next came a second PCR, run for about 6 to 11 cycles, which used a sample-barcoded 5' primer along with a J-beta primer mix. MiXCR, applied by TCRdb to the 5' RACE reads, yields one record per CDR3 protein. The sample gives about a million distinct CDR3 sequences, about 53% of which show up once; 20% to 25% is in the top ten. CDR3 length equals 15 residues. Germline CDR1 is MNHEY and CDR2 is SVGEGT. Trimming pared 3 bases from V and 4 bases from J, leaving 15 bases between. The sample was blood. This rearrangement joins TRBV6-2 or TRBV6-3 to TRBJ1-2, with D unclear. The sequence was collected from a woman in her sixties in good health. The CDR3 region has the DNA TGTGCCAGCAGTTATTCAGAGACATCGGGCTATGGCTACACCTTC. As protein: CASSYSETSGYGYTF.